These 28 T cell receptor beta chains originate from one sample sequenced in a study of PD-1 blockade in classical Hodgkin lymphoma. Sequenced by immunoSEQ multiplex PCR; TCRdb stores in-frame clones only, minus some. The data hold 40,000 or so clones, with 87% observed a single time. All the patients suffered relapse after autologous stem cell transplantation, and brentuximab vedotin exposure differed. This sample comprised peripheral blood mononuclear cells (PBMCs), obtained at baseline. These receptors were taken from a human donor with classical Hodgkin lymphoma.

The chain couples TRBV4-1 to TRBJ1-2; D uncertain. Germline CDR1 and CDR2: MGHRA and YSYEKL. CDR3 length: 13 residues. V lost 0 bases and J 8 bases, leaving 10 bases between the germline ends. CDR3 loop: CASSQDLGRGYTF. The CDR3 coding sequence is TGCGCCAGCAGCCAAGATTTAGGCAGGGGCTACACCTTC.

The chain links TRBV5-1 to TRBJ2-2, with a tentative D call TRBD1 (6 bases). Trimming cost V 3 bases and J 3 bases, with 9 bases left between them. Germline V gene lookup returns CDR1 SGHRS and CDR2 YFSETQ. The CDR3 has 14 residues. CDR3 protein: CASSWDTYTGELFF. The DNA of the CDR3 is TGCGCCAGCAGCTGGGACACCTACACCGGGGAGCTGTTTTTT.

This sequence joins TRBV7-2 and TRBJ1-6, with D possibly being TRBD1 (5 bases). This CDR3 has 16 amino acids. CDR1 and CDR2 (germline): SGHTA, FQGNSA. Trimming took off 0 bases at V and 6 bases at J, with 12 bases between the two ends. CDR3 amino acids: CASSLAGRGSNSPLHF. CDR3 nucleotide sequence: TGTGCCAGCAGCTTAGCGGGGCGGGGGTCTAATTCACCCCTCCACTTT.

The gene calls are TRBV6-8 and TRBJ1-4; 8 bases are a match to TRBD1. V shed 7 bases and J 0 bases; nucleotides not matched to a gene: 10. Germline CDR1 MNHGY, CDR2 SAAAGT. This CDR3 has 17 amino acids. In DNA, the CDR3 is TGTGCCAGCACCGCGGACAGGGAGGGTACAACTAATGAAAAACTGTTTTTT. Residues: CASTADREGTTNEKLFF.

V usage is TRBV4-2 and J usage is TRBJ2-3; unclear D gene. The V and J ends lost 1 base and 4 bases respectively, with 3 bases between them. Germline CDR1 reads LGHNA; CDR2 reads YNFKEQ. The CDR3 length is 12 residues. The CDR3: CASSQVADTQYF. For the CDR3, the DNA is TGTGCCAGCAGCCAAGTAGCAGATACGCAGTATTTT.

V usage is TRBV27 and J usage is TRBJ2-1; 8 bases agree with TRBD1. V lost 5 bases to trimming and J lost 1 base; unmatched junction nucleotides: 10. Germline assignment: CDR1 MNHEY and CDR2 SMNVEV (reference sequence). This CDR3 has 17 amino acids. The CDR3 loop is CASSERNRGWSYNEQFF. The CDR3 region has the DNA TGTGCCAGCAGTGAGAGGAACAGGGGGTGGTCCTACAATGAGCAGTTCTTC.

The V call is TRBV10-3, the J call TRBJ1-1; D call uncertain. The V end lost 10 bases, the J end lost 3 bases, and 15 bases lay between the germline ends. Germline loops: CDR1 ENHRY, CDR2 SYGVKD. The CDR3 is made up of 13 amino acids. In DNA, the CDR3 is TGTGCCAGCAGCGACGGAGGGTACACTGAAGCTTTCTTT. It yields the protein CASSDGGYTEAFF.

V usage is TRBV2 and J usage is TRBJ2-2, with 9 bases lining up with TRBD2. V lost 6 bases to trimming and J lost 0 bases; unmatched junction nucleotides: 2. The CDR3 covers 15 residues. Germline loops: CDR1 SNHLY, CDR2 FYNNEI. CDR3 in amino acids: CASSPSGANTGELFF. The CDR3 bases are TGTGCCAGCAGCCCTAGCGGGGCGAACACCGGGGAGCTGTTTTTT. The full variable domain, in which reference TRBV2 and TRBJ2-2 provide the parts outside the CDR3, is EPEVTQTPSHQVTQMGQEVILRCVPISNHLYFYWYRQILGQKVEFLVSFYNNEISEKSEIFDDQFSVERPDGSNFTLKIRSTKLEDSAMYFCASSPSGANTGELFFGEGSRLTVL.

The chain employs TRBV2 and TRBJ1-4; no clear D gene. V was pared by 4 bases and J by 1 base, with 7 bases between. In germline, CDR1 is SNHLY, CDR2 FYNNEI. The CDR3 has 14 residues. DNA for the CDR3: TGTGCCAGCAGTGCGAGCCTAACTAATGAAAAACTGTTTTTT. Protein: CASSASLTNEKLFF.

The DNA for the CDR3 is TGTGCCAGCAAGATGCCGGGACAGAAAAATTCACCCCTCCACTTT. Translation: CASKMPGQKNSPLHF. This rearrangement joins TRBV18 to TRBJ1-6; TRBD1 aligns across 7 bases. The CDR3 spans 15 residues. Germline V gene lookup returns CDR1 KGHSH and CDR2 LQKENI. Unmatched junction bases numbered 11, after V lost 8 bases and J lost 7 bases.

This chain joins TRBV7-2 and TRBJ2-3; TRBD1 matches 9 bases. J was trimmed by 6 bases and V by 2 bases; bases with no gene match: 9. The CDR3 contains 16 residues. Germline V gives CDR1 SGHTA, CDR2 FQGNSA. The CDR3 DNA reads as TGTGCCAGCAGCTTAAGGGGGGGACAGGGATGGGATACGCAGTATTTT. It is translated as CASSLRGGQGWDTQYF.

The chain uses TRBV7-2 and TRBJ2-1; the D gene is possibly TRBD2 (5 bases). The germline V and J ends were trimmed by 2 bases and 6 bases, with 11 bases remaining between them. CDR3 length: 14 amino acids. Looked up from germline, CDR1 is SGHTA and CDR2 is FQGNSA. DNA of the CDR3: TGTGCCAGCAGCTTAATCGGGAACCTCAATGAGCAGTTCTTC. Protein: CASSLIGNLNEQFF.

This clone was observed a single time. The V call is TRBV6-1, the J call TRBJ2-2; D may be TRBD1 or TRBD2 (5 bases each). Trimming pared 6 bases from V and 3 bases from J, leaving 14 bases between. This CDR3 comprises 15 residues. The germline V gene encodes CDR1 MNHNS and CDR2 SASEGT. DNA for the CDR3: TGTGCCAGCAGAAGGGACCCGAGGTACACCGGGGAGCTGTTTTTT. Amino acids: CASRRDPRYTGELFF.

The chain joins TRBV18 to TRBJ2-1, with 10 nucleotides matching TRBD2. The CDR3 spans 17 residues. Trimming cost V 4 bases and J 7 bases; bases outside gene matches: 13. Germline-derived CDR1 and CDR2 are KGHSH and LQKENI. In DNA, the CDR3 is TGTGCCAGCTCACTTTACCCTCAGCGGGAGGGCTGGAATGAGCAGTTCTTC. Its translation is CASSLYPQREGWNEQFF.

This sequence joins TRBV27 and TRBJ1-5; D is unclear. Trimming shortened V by 2 bases and J by 5 bases, and 10 bases separated the two germline ends. CDR1 is MNHEY and CDR2 is SMNVEV in the germline V gene (reference sequence). This CDR3 region has 14 residues. DNA of the CDR3: TGTGCCAGCAGTTTAAGGAGGTGGGATCAGCCCCAGCATTTT. Protein sequence: CASSLRRWDQPQHF.

The chain employs TRBV30 and TRBJ2-1; tentatively, D is TRBD1 (6 bases). CDR3 size: 13 residues. V was shortened by 0 bases and J by 15 bases, with 18 bases between the two germline ends. CDR1 GTSNPN and CDR2 SVGIG come from the germline V gene (reference sequence). CDR3 region: CAWSVQGSDVLFF. For the CDR3, the DNA is TGTGCCTGGAGTGTACAGGGTTCCGATGTATTGTTCTTC.

The chain employs TRBV7-8 and TRBJ1-4; a weak D match, TRBD1 (6 bases). Germline values: CDR1 SGHVS, CDR2 FQNEAQ. This CDR3 has 14 residues. Between the trimmed V and J ends, which lost 5 bases and 6 bases, there was a span of 13 bases. This CDR3 is CASSRDRSYEKLFF. The CDR3 nucleotides are TGTGCCAGCAGCCGAGACAGGAGCTATGAAAAACTGTTTTTT.

This clone appeared once. V usage is TRBV9 and J usage is TRBJ2-1; 9 bases fit TRBD2. The CDR3 has 17 amino acids. Germline CDR1 and CDR2: SGDLS and YYNGEE. The trim removed 4 bases at V and 7 bases at J, leaving 15 bases unmatched. CDR3: CASSPGIGLAGTNEQFF. The CDR3 DNA reads as TGTGCCAGCAGCCCCGGAATCGGGCTAGCGGGGACTAATGAGCAGTTCTTC.

CDR3 protein: CASSVWQESTDTQYF. The CDR3 DNA is TGTGCCAGCAGTGTTTGGCAGGAGAGCACAGATACGCAGTATTTT. The rearrangement links TRBV6-1 to TRBJ2-3; D gene uncertain. V lost 4 bases and J lost 0, with 11 bases in between. Germline V gives CDR1 MNHNS, CDR2 SASEGT. The CDR3 runs to 15 residues.

The chain uses TRBV27 and TRBJ1-2, with a tentative D call TRBD1 (5 bases). The CDR3 has 14 amino acids. Germline V gives CDR1 MNHEY, CDR2 SMNVEV (reference sequence). V dropped 4 bases and J dropped 4 bases, with 13 bases sitting between them. The CDR3 reads CASSSGGSFYGYTF. CDR3 DNA sequence: TGTGCCAGCAGTTCGGGGGGTTCCTTCTATGGCTACACCTTC.

This clone has only a few counts. The V gene is TRBV18, the J gene TRBJ1-6; TRBD1 matches 11 bases. Germline CDR1 and CDR2: KGHSH and LQKENI. J was trimmed by 8 bases and V by 5 bases; bases with no gene match: 5. The length of the CDR3 is 15 residues. This CDR3 reads CASSERTGGDSPLHF. CDR3 coding DNA: TGTGCCAGCTCAGAGAGGACAGGGGGCGATTCACCCCTCCACTTT.

This chain's CDR3 is CASSPSSGRNIQYF. The CDR3 nucleotides read TGTGCCAGCAGCCCCAGTAGCGGGAGAAACATTCAGTACTTC. V and J are TRBV11-2 and TRBJ2-4; 9 bases map to TRBD2. Germline-derived CDR1 and CDR2 are SGHAT and FQNNGV. J gave up 6 bases and V 5 bases, and 5 bases lay outside the gene matches. CDR3 length: 14 amino acids.

The CDR3 DNA sequence: TGCACCAGCAGCCAAGTATACTTTACCGGGTGGGGGCAGTTCTTC. It encodes CTSSQVYFTGWGQFF. The chain recombines TRBV1 with TRBJ2-1. TRBV1 is a pseudogene locus. The CDR3 consists of 15 residues.

The chain recombines TRBV11-2 with TRBJ1-2; possibly TRBD1 for D (5 bases). The CDR3 consists of 15 residues. Trimming left V 2 bases short and J 6 bases short, with 16 bases between. Germline V gene lookup returns CDR1 SGHAT and CDR2 FQNNGV. CDR3 sequence: CASSLRGRADNGYTF. CDR3 sequence (DNA): TGTGCCAGCAGCTTAAGAGGCAGGGCGGACAATGGCTACACCTTC. Variable domain in full (rest from reference TRBV11-2 and TRBJ1-2): EAGVAQSPRYKIIEKRQSVAFWCNPISGHATLYWYQQILGQGPKLLIQFQNNGVVDDSQLPKDRFSAERLKGVDSTLKIQPAKLEDSAVYLCASSLRGRADNGYTFGSGTRLTVV.

This clone appeared a few times. The same CDR3 arises from other DNA sequences in this sample as well. This chain uses TRBV9 with TRBJ1-6; weak D call: TRBD1 (5 bases). This CDR3 comprises 13 residues. The germline V and J ends were trimmed by 0 bases and 8 bases, with 6 bases remaining between them. The germline V gene has CDR1 SGDLS and CDR2 YYNGEE. CDR3 amino acids: CASSVAGDSPLHF. CDR3 coding DNA: TGTGCCAGCAGCGTAGCGGGGGATTCACCCCTCCACTTT.

The table lists this clone with a few counts. The genes are TRBV5-4 and TRBJ1-2; D is possibly TRBD1 (6 bases). Germline V gives CDR1 SGHNT, CDR2 YYREEE (reference sequence). V lost 0 bases and J lost 1, with 7 bases in between. CDR3 length: 14 amino acids. The CDR3, as DNA: TGTGCCAGCAGCTTGGGGGACATTAACTATGGCTACACCTTC. Its protein product is CASSLGDINYGYTF. Drawing the rest from reference TRBV5-4 and TRBJ1-2, the complete variable domain is ETGVTQSPTHLIKTRGQQVTLRCSSQSGHNTVSWYQQALGQGPQFIFQYYREEENGRGNFPPRFSGLQFPNYSSELNVNALELDDSALYLCASSLGDINYGYTFGSGTRLTVV.

The chain carries TRBV6-5 and TRBJ2-1; possibly TRBD1 for D (5 bases). The ends were cut back, 0 bases at V and 4 bases at J, with 13 bases in the middle. The CDR3 spans 16 residues. Germline V gene sequence: CDR1 MNHEY, CDR2 SVGAGI. CDR3 in amino acids: CASSYSGPTRYNEQFF. CDR3 sequence (DNA): TGTGCCAGCAGTTACTCGGGGCCCACCCGGTACAATGAGCAGTTCTTC.

In its sample, this clone was seen once. This chain connects TRBV13 to TRBJ2-2; D is possibly TRBD1 or TRBD2 (5 bases each). The V and J ends lost 4 bases and 6 bases respectively, with 9 bases between them. Germline CDR1 is PRHDT and CDR2 is FYEKMQ (reference sequence). This CDR3 is 13 amino acids long. CDR3 residues: CASSSRGAGELFF. The CDR3 DNA is TGTGCCAGCAGCTCAAGGGGAGCCGGGGAGCTGTTTTTT.